This passage covers 27 T cell receptor beta chains from one sample sequenced in a study of blood T cell repertoires in COVID-19. The protocol was immunoSEQ multiplex PCR, while the TCRdb copy is restricted to in-frame clones and leaves out a portion. The data contain about 110,000 clones, about 85% of them singletons. The sample consisted of peripheral blood. The receptors shown here come from a man aged 40-55 years with acute or convalescent COVID-19.

The chain combines TRBV7-9 with TRBJ2-1; TRBD2 aligns across 12 bases. V shed 1 base, J shed 7 bases, and the junction held 11 bases outside the gene matches. The CDR3 is made up of 18 amino acids. The germline V gene encodes CDR1 SEHNR and CDR2 FQNEAQ (reference sequence). This CDR3 is CASSLGVASGRARNEQFF. The CDR3 nucleotides read TGTGCCAGCAGCTTAGGTGTGGCTAGCGGGAGGGCCAGGAATGAGCAGTTCTTC.

This sequence joins TRBV10-2 and TRBJ2-1, with TRBD2 as a possible D gene (5 bases). Trimming shortened V by 3 bases and J by 9 bases, and 9 bases separated the two germline ends. This CDR3 region has 12 residues. The germline CDR1 and CDR2 sequences are WSHSY and SAAADI. The CDR3 loop is CASSEWRREQFF. The CDR3 DNA reads TGCGCCAGCAGTGAATGGAGGCGTGAGCAGTTCTTC.

This clone was seen just once. The chain joins TRBV7-2 to TRBJ2-7; D may be TRBD2 (6 bases). Germline lookup yields CDR1 SGHTA and CDR2 FQGNSA. V lost 4 bases, J lost 2 bases, and 18 bases lay in between. CDR3 length: 16 residues. The DNA for the CDR3 is TGTGCCAGCAGCTCCCCCTGGGCGGGGCTAACCTACGAGCAGTACTTC. This encodes CASSSPWAGLTYEQYF.

This clone appeared once. The chain recombines TRBV5-6 with TRBJ2-7; 8 positions match TRBD2. V trimming: 4 bases; J trimming: 6 bases; junction bases outside the gene matches: 6. The length of the CDR3 is 13 residues. CDR1 SGHDT and CDR2 YYEEEE come from the germline V gene. The CDR3 region has the DNA TGTGCCAGCAGCACCCGGACTAGCCGCGAGCAGTACTTC. It is translated as CASSTRTSREQYF.

This clone was found once. The chain employs TRBV6-6 and TRBJ1-2, with D maybe TRBD1 (6 bases). Per germline, CDR1 MNHNY and CDR2 SVGAGI (reference sequence). The CDR3 loop spans 14 amino acids. Trimming removed 5 bases at V and 5 bases at J, with 15 bases between. The CDR3 sequence: CASSTVGGAYGYTF. The CDR3 DNA reads TGTGCCAGCAGTACCGTGGGGGGGGCTTATGGCTACACCTTC.

This clone was found once. The rearrangement joins TRBV9 to TRBJ2-1; D is possibly TRBD1 (6 bases). The CDR3 contains 16 residues. V lost 0 bases and J 6 bases, leaving 16 bases between the germline ends. Germline CDR1 and CDR2: SGDLS and YYNGEE. The CDR3 region is CASSVADRLFSNEQFF. CDR3 bases: TGTGCCAGCAGCGTAGCCGACAGGCTATTCTCCAATGAGCAGTTCTTC.

The genes are TRBV12-3 or TRBV12-4 and TRBJ2-3; D is unresolved. Trimming stripped 3 bases from V and 6 bases from J, with 7 bases between. CDR3 length: 12 residues. In DNA form, the CDR3 reads TGTGCCAGCAGTTTCGGGTGGGATACGCAGTATTTT. It is translated as CASSFGWDTQYF.

This rearrangement joins TRBV5-4 to TRBJ2-1, with 9 bases fitting TRBD2. The CDR3 is 15 residues long. CDR1 and CDR2 from the germline V gene are SGHNT and YYREEE (reference sequence). V was clipped by 0 bases and J by 10 bases; unmatched bases: 8. The CDR3 protein is CASSLAAGGPWEQFF. The CDR3 region has the DNA TGTGCCAGCAGCTTGGCAGCGGGGGGTCCCTGGGAGCAGTTCTTC.

This rearrangement joins TRBV7-2 to TRBJ1-2; a possible D gene is TRBD1 (6 bases). Deletions cut 5 bases from V and 8 bases from J, with 12 bases between. Germline-derived CDR1 and CDR2 are SGHTA and FQGNSA. The CDR3 is made up of 12 amino acids. CDR3 in DNA: TGTGCCAGCAGCCCCCGCAGGGGAGGCTACACCTTC. Translating gives CASSPRRGGYTF.

The chain employs TRBV7-9 and TRBJ1-1; D is unclear. V was clipped by 5 bases and J by 1 base, with 11 bases between them. The CDR3 covers 14 residues. Germline CDR1 is SEHNR and CDR2 is FQNEAQ (reference sequence). CDR3 amino acids: CASSPFGRNTEAFF. In DNA form, the CDR3 reads TGTGCCAGCAGCCCATTTGGGAGGAACACTGAAGCTTTCTTT.

This chain joins TRBV23-1 and TRBJ1-5, with D maybe TRBD1 (6 bases). TRBV23-1 is reported as an ORF; its role is uncertain. The CDR3 is made up of 15 amino acids. Trimming cost V 8 bases and J 5 bases, with 19 bases left between them. The CDR3 DNA sequence: TGCGCCAGCGGGTTCAGGGGAAGGGTTGATCAGCCCCAGCATTTT. Amino acid sequence: CASGFRGRVDQPQHF.

This chain connects TRBV7-8 to TRBJ2-7; 7 bases align to TRBD2. Germline CDR1 is SGHVS and CDR2 is FQNEAQ. CDR3 length: 13 amino acids. V shed 5 bases and J 6 bases; nucleotides not matched to a gene: 7. DNA for the CDR3: TGTGCCAGCAGCCCGTGGGGGGGGTCCGAGCAGTACTTC. Translated: CASSPWGGSEQYF. Drawing the rest from reference TRBV7-8 and TRBJ2-7, the complete variable domain is GAGVSQSPRYKVAKRGQDVALRCDPISGHVSLFWYQQALGQGPEFLTYFQNEAQLDKSGLPSDRFFAERPEGSVSTLKIQRTQQEDSAVYLCASSPWGGSEQYFGPGTRLTVT.

This chain uses TRBV5-1 with TRBJ2-3; 11 nucleotides agree with TRBD2. CDR1 and CDR2 from the germline V gene are SGHRS and YFSETQ. V shed 3 bases, J shed 3 bases, and the junction held 15 bases outside the gene matches. CDR3 length equals 19 residues. The DNA of the CDR3 is TGCGCCAGCAGCTGGGGGAACCCTAGCGGGAGGAATCAAACAGATACGCAGTATTTT. It codes for CASSWGNPSGRNQTDTQYF.

V gene TRBV15 combines with J gene TRBJ2-5, with 12 positions matching TRBD2. CDR1 and CDR2 (germline): LNHNV, YYDKDF (reference sequence). V shed 0 bases and J 9 bases; nucleotides not matched to a gene: 8. This CDR3 is built from 16 residues. CDR3 amino acids: CATSRESSGRAQAQYF. DNA of the CDR3: TGTGCCACCAGCAGAGAGTCTAGCGGGAGGGCCCAGGCCCAGTACTTC. Looking up the rest from reference TRBV15 and TRBJ2-5 gives the full variable domain: DAMVIQNPRYQVTQFGKPVTLSCSQTLNHNVMYWYQQKSSQAPKLLFHYYDKDFNNEADTPDNFQSRRPNTSFCFLDIRSPGLGDTAMYLCATSRESSGRAQAQYFGPGTRLLVL.

The chain joins TRBV5-8 to TRBJ2-7, with 8 bases lining up with TRBD1. Germline loops: CDR1 SGHTS, CDR2 YDEGEE. The CDR3 extends over 12 amino acids. Losses at the gene ends were 7 bases for V and 5 bases for J; bases not matched to a gene: 5. For the CDR3, the DNA is TGTGCCAGCCGTACAGGGGGAAACGAGCAGTACTTC. This sequence encodes CASRTGGNEQYF. Full variable domain (missing parts from reference TRBV5-8 and TRBJ2-7): EAGVTQSPTHLIKTRGQQATLRCSPISGHTSVYWYQQALGLGLQFLLWYDEGEERNRGNFPPRFSGRQFPNYSSELNVNALELEDSALYLCASRTGGNEQYFGPGTRLTVT.

This sequence joins TRBV27 and TRBJ2-6; no firm D call. The length of the CDR3 is 16 residues. Germline V gene lookup returns CDR1 MNHEY and CDR2 SMNVEV (reference sequence). V gave up 4 bases and J gave up 1 base, with 11 bases separating them. Here the CDR3 reads CASSSLYSSGANVLTF. CDR3 nucleotide sequence: TGTGCCAGCAGTTCCCTTTACTCGTCTGGGGCCAACGTCCTGACTTTC.

The genes are TRBV10-2 and TRBJ2-3, with 9 nucleotides matching TRBD1. Germline-derived CDR1 and CDR2 are WSHSY and SAAADI. This CDR3 has 17 amino acids. V gave up 7 bases and J gave up 0 bases; unmatched junction bases: 11. CDR3 bases: TGCGCCAGCACTGGGACAGGGAGTTTTCGTAGCACAGATACGCAGTATTTT. This gives the protein CASTGTGSFRSTDTQYF.

The J gene is TRBJ2-1, the V gene TRBV18, with TRBD2 identical over 8 bases. The J segment lost 5 bases and the V segment lost 1 base, leaving 10 bases of the junction unmatched. Germline values: CDR1 KGHSH, CDR2 LQKENI. This CDR3 is built from 17 residues. The CDR3 sequence: CASSPRRGGIPNNEQFF. The CDR3 coding sequence is TGTGCCAGCTCACCACGTCGGGGGGGCATCCCGAACAATGAGCAGTTCTTC.

The chain couples TRBV5-1 to TRBJ2-7; 11 positions agree with TRBD2. The V gene's germline CDR1 is SGHRS and CDR2 YFSETQ. Trimming cost V 4 bases and J 4 bases; bases outside gene matches: 10. CDR3 length: 16 residues. In DNA form, the CDR3 reads TGCGCCAGCAGCCCAATAGCGGGAGGGCGGTCGTACGAGCAGTACTTC. This codes for CASSPIAGGRSYEQYF.

J is TRBJ2-1 and V is TRBV5-6, with D possibly being TRBD1 (6 bases). Between the trimmed V and J ends, which lost 4 bases and 6 bases, there was a span of 14 bases. This CDR3 is built from 14 residues. Per the germline V gene, CDR1 is SGHDT and CDR2 is YYEEEE. The CDR3 spells CASSKGQPTNEQFF. The CDR3 DNA reads as TGTGCCAGCAGCAAAGGACAGCCGACCAATGAGCAGTTCTTC.

This rearrangement joins TRBV7-3 to TRBJ2-1; maybe TRBD2 (6 bases). Trimming removed 1 base from V and 0 bases from J, with 10 bases in between. The CDR3 contains 16 residues. CDR1 and CDR2 from the germline V gene are SGHTA and FQGTGA. This CDR3 reads CASSLRGGFSYNEQFF. The CDR3 region has the DNA TGTGCCAGCAGCTTAAGGGGAGGTTTCTCCTACAATGAGCAGTTCTTC.

The chain uses TRBV5-1 and TRBJ1-2, with 11 bases lining up with TRBD1. The germline gives CDR1 SGHRS, CDR2 YFSETQ. Trimming took 0 bases from V and 7 from J; bases not matched to a gene: 8. The CDR3 has 16 residues. CDR3 residues: CASSLEWTGGGSGYTF. CDR3 coding DNA: TGCGCCAGCAGCTTGGAGTGGACAGGGGGCGGCAGTGGCTACACCTTC.

The chain employs TRBV7-6 and TRBJ2-2; D perhaps matches TRBD2 (6 bases). The CDR3 consists of 16 residues. Trimming left V 6 bases short and J 1 base short, with 15 bases between. Per the germline V gene, CDR1 is SGHVS and CDR2 is FNYEAQ. As DNA, the CDR3 is TGTGCCAGCAGGCTAGACGGGGGAGGGAACACCGGGGAGCTGTTTTTT. As protein: CASRLDGGGNTGELFF. The full variable domain, its missing parts supplied by reference TRBV7-6 and TRBJ2-2, is GAGVSQSPRYKVTKRGQDVALRCDPISGHVSLYWYRQALGQGPEFLTYFNYEAQQDKSGLPNDRFSAERPEGSISTLTIQRTEQRDSAMYRCASRLDGGGNTGELFFGEGSRLTVL.

The gene calls are TRBV5-1 and TRBJ1-5, with D maybe TRBD1 (5 bases). V dropped 2 bases and J dropped 5 bases, with 11 bases sitting between them. CDR1 is SGHRS and CDR2 is YFSETQ in the germline V gene. CDR3 length: 14 amino acids. This chain's CDR3 is CASSFGGEDQPQHF. For the CDR3, the DNA is TGCGCCAGCAGCTTCGGGGGGGAGGATCAGCCCCAGCATTTT.

The rearrangement links TRBV9 to TRBJ1-2, with 7 bases identical to TRBD1. The CDR3 consists of 16 residues. Germline-derived CDR1 and CDR2 are SGDLS and YYNGEE. Trimming took 3 bases from V and 7 from J; bases not matched to a gene: 15. The DNA of the CDR3 is TGTGCCAGCAGCGCTCGGCTAGGTAGGGGGCAGGGTGGCTACACCTTC. Amino acids: CASSARLGRGQGGYTF.

The genes are TRBV9 and TRBJ1-4; 7 bases are shared with TRBD1. V lost 0 bases and J lost 1; bases outside the gene matches: 3. There are 16 residues in the CDR3. Looked up from germline, CDR1 is SGDLS and CDR2 is YYNGEE. CDR3 bases: TGTGCCAGCAGCGTAGGACAGGGCAGAACTAATGAAAAACTGTTTTTT. It is translated as CASSVGQGRTNEKLFF.

The gene calls are TRBV25-1 and TRBJ2-3; D ambiguous. The CDR3 consists of 12 residues. Germline V gives CDR1 MGHDK, CDR2 SYGVNS. Trimming pared 3 bases from V and 9 bases from J, leaving 10 bases between. The CDR3 reads CASSEPGRTQYF. The CDR3 coding sequence is TGTGCCAGCAGTGAGCCGGGTAGGACGCAGTATTTT.